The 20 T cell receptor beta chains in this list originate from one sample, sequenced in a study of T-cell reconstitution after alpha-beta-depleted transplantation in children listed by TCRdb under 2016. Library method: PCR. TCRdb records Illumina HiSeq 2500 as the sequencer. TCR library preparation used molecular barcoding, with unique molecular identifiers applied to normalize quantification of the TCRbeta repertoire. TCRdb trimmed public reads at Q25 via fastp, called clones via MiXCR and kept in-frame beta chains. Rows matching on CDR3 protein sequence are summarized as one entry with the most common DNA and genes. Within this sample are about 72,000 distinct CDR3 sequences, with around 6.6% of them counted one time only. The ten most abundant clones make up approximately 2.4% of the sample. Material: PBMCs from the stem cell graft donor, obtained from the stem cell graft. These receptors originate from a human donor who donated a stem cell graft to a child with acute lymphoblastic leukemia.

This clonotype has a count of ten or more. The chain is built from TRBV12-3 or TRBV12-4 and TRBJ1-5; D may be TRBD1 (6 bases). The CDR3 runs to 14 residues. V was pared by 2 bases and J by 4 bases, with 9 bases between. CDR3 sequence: CASSLRDRNQPQHF. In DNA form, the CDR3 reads TGTGCCAGCAGTTTACGAGACAGGAATCAGCCCCAGCATTTT.

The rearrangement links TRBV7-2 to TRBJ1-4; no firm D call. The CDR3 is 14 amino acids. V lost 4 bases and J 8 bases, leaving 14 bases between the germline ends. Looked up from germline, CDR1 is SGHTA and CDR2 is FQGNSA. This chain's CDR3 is CASSSPGGGEKLFF. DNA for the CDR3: TGTGCCAGCAGCTCCCCCGGCGGAGGGGAAAAACTGTTTTTT.

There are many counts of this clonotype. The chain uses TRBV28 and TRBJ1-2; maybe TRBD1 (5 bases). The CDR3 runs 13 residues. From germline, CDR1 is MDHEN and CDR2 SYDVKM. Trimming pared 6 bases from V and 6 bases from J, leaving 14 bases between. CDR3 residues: CASRGAGSDGYTF. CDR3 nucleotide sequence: TGTGCCAGCAGGGGAGCAGGGAGCGATGGCTACACCTTC.

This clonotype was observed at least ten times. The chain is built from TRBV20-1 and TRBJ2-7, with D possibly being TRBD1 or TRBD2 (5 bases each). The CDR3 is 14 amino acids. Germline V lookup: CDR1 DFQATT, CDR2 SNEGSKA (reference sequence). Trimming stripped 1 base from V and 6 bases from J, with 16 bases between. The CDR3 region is CSARGRALVSEQYF. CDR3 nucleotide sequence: TGCAGTGCTAGAGGCAGGGCACTAGTAAGCGAGCAGTACTTC.

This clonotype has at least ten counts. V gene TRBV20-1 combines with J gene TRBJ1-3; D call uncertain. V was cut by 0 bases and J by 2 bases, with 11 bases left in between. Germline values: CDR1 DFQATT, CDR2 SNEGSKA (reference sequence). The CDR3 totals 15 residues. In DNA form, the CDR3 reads TGCAGTGCTAGAGATGAAACGAGGCCTGGAAACACCATATATTTT. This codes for CSARDETRPGNTIYF.

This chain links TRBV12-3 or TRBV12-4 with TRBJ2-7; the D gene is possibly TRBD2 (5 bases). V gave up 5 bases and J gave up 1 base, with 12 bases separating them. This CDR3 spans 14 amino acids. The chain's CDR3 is CASSPLRGSYEQYF. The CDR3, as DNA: TGTGCCAGCAGTCCCCTCCGGGGTTCCTACGAGCAGTACTTC.

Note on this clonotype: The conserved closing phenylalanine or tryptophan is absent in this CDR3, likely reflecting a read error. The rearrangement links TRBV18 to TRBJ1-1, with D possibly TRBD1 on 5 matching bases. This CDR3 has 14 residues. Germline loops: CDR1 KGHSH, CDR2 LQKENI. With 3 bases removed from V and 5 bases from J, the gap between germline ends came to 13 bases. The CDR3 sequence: CASSPAGSGTEAFL. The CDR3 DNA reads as TGTGCCAGCTCACCTGCAGGGTCGGGGACTGAAGCTTTCCTT.

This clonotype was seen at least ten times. The CDR3 loop reads CASSLATSGGETQYF. CDR3 nucleotide sequence: TGTGCCAGCAGCTTAGCGACTAGCGGGGGGGAGACCCAGTACTTC. The chain combines TRBV7-9 with TRBJ2-5, with 13 bases matching TRBD2. The CDR3 is 15 amino acids. CDR1 SEHNR and CDR2 FQNEAQ come from the germline V gene (reference sequence). Trimming removed 0 bases from V and 5 bases from J; junction bases left unmatched: 0. The full variable domain, with the rest looked up from reference TRBV7-9 and TRBJ2-5, is DTGVSQNPRHKITKRGQNVTFRCDPISEHNRLYWYRQTLGQGPEFLTYFQNEAQLEKSRLLSDRFSAERPKGSFSTLEIQRTEQGDSAMYLCASSLATSGGETQYFGPGTRLLVL.

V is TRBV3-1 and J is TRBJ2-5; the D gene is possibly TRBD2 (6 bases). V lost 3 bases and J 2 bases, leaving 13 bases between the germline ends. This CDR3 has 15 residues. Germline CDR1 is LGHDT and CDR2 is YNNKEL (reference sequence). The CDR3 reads CASSHANREQETQYF. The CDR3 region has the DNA TGTGCCAGCAGCCACGCTAACCGGGAGCAAGAGACCCAGTACTTC.

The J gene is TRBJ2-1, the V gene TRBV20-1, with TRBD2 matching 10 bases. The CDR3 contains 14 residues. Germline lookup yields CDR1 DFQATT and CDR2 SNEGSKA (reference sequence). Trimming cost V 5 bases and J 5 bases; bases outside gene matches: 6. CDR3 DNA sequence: TGCAGTGCTCTTAGCGGGGGGCCCCACAATGAGCAGTTCTTC. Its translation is CSALSGGPHNEQFF.

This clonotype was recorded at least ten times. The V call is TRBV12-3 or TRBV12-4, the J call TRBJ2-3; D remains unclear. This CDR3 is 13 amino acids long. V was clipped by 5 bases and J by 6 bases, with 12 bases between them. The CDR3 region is CASSLLGSDTQYF. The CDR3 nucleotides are TGTGCCAGCAGTCTCCTCGGATCGGATACGCAGTATTTT.

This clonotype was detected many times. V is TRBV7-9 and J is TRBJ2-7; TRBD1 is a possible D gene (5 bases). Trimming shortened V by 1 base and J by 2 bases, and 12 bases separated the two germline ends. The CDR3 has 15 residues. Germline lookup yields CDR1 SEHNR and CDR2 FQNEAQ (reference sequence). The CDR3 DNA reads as TGTGCCAGCAGCTTAGATGGGGCCGGACCCTACGAGCAGTACTTC. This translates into CASSLDGAGPYEQYF.

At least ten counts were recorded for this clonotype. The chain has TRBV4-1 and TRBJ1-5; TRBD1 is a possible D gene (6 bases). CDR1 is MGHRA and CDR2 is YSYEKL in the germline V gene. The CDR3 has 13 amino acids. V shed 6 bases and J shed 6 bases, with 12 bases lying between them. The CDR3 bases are TGCGCCAGCAGTTTTGAAGGGGGTCAGCCCCAGCATTTT. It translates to CASSFEGGQPQHF.

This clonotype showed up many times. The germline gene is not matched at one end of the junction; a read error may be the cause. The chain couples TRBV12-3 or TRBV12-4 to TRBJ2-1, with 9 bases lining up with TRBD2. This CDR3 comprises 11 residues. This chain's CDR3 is CASSTLAGRVF. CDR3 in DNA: TGTGCCAGCAGCACCCTAGCGGGGAGGGTCTTC.

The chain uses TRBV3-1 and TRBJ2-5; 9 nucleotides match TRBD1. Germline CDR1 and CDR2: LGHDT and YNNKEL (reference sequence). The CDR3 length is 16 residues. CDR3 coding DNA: TGTACCCTCAGCCGATGGACAGGGGCTGACCAAGAGACCCAGTACTTC. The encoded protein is CTLSRWTGADQETQYF.

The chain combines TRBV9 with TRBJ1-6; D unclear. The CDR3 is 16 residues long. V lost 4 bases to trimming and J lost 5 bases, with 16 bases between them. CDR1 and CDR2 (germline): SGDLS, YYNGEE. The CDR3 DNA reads TGTGCCAGCAGCCCCGATCGGACGGGCGATAATTCACCCCTCCACTTT. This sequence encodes CASSPDRTGDNSPLHF.

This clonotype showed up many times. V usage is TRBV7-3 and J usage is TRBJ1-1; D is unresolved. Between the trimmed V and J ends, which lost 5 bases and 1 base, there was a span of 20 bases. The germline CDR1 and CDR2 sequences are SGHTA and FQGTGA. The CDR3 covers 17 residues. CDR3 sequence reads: CASSPAAIEGTNTEAFF. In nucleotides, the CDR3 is TGTGCCAGCAGCCCAGCGGCTATCGAGGGCACGAACACTGAAGCTTTCTTT.

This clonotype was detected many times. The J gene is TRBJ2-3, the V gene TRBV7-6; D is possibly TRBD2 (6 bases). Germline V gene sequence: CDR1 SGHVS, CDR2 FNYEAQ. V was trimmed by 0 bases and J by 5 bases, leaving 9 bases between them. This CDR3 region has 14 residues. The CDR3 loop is CASSLAPGEDTQYF. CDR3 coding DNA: TGTGCCAGCAGCTTAGCGCCGGGGGAAGATACGCAGTATTTT.

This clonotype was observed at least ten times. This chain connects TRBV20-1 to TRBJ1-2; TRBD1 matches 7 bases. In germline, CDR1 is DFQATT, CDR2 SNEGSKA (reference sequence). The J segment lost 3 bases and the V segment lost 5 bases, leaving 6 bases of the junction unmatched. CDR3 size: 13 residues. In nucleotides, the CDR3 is TGCAGTGCTCATAGTGGGACAGACTATGGCTACACCTTC. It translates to CSAHSGTDYGYTF.

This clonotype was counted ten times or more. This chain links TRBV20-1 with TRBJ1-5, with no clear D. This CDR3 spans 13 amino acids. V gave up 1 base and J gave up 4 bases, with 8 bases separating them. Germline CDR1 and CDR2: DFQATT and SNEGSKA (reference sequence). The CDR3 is CSARGVQNQPQHF. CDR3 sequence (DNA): TGCAGTGCTAGAGGTGTCCAGAATCAGCCCCAGCATTTT.